This T cell receptor beta chain was documented in a study of cytomegalovirus exposure and HLA in healthy donors. Study at large: Most genotyped donors, around 86% of about 400, had Caucasian-associated genetic ancestry. Study-level points and caveats: Some highly shared sequence variants likely arose as a pipeline artifact. Listed as cytomegalovirus-associated were 164 TCR beta chains. Fewer N-insertions than the roughly 630-donor mean were reportedly shown by an Asian-associated ancestry cluster in a later analysis.

To note about this clone: The target antigen is unknown.

PCR was performed using 60 Vbeta and 13 Jbeta primers. Only in-frame clones appear in the TCRdb table, and some are missing; sequencing was by immunoSEQ multiplex PCR. The sample contains about 160,000 clones, around 79% of which appear only once. CDR1 is SGHNT, CDR2 YYREEE, per germline (reference sequence). This CDR3 has 14 residues. Trimming at V came to 2 bases and at J to 6 bases, leaving 4 bases not matched to a gene. The chain is built from TRBV5-4 and TRBJ2-2; TRBD1 aligns across 7 bases. The sequenced sample was PBMCs. This TCR derives from a man aged 40-49 years in good health and CMV-seronegative. For the CDR3, the DNA is TGTGCCAGCAGCTTACCGCAGGGGGCCGGGGAGCTGTTTTTT. The encoded protein is CASSLPQGAGELFF. Full variable domain (rest looked up from reference TRBV5-4 and TRBJ2-2): ETGVTQSPTHLIKTRGQQVTLRCSSQSGHNTVSWYQQALGQGPQFIFQYYREEENGRGNFPPRFSGLQFPNYSSELNVNALELDDSALYLCASSLPQGAGELFFGEGSRLTVL.